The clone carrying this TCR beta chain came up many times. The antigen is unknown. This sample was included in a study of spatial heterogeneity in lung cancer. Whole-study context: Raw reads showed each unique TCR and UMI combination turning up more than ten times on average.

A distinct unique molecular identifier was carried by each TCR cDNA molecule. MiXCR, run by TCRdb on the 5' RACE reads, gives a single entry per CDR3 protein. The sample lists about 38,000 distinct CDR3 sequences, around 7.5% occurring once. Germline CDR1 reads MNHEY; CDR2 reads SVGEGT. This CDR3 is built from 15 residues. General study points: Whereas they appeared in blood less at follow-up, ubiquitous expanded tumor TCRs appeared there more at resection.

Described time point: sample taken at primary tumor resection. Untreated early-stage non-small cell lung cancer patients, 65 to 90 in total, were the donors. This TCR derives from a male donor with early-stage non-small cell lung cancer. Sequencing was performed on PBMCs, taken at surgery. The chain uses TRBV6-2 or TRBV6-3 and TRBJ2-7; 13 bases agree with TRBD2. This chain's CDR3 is CATKEEGLAGYEQYF. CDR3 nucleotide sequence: TGTGCTACCAAGGAAGAGGGACTAGCGGGGTACGAGCAGTACTTC.